Here is one T cell receptor (beta chain) with its context. Its antigen is unknown. Within one base of it there is no much larger clone, and no base qualities were kept. Other DNA sequences in this specimen translate into the identical CDR3. The immunoSEQ hsTCRbeta Kit was used to sequence TCR beta CDR3 regions from DNA. In the original analysis: The ImmunoSEQ Analyzer was used to analyse the TCR sequencing data. T cell clonality was defined as 1 minus Pielou's evenness, calculated on productive rearrangements. The inverse Simpson index, applied to productive templates, was used to measure T cell diversity. T cell density was TCR beta template counts normalized to usable DNA, estimated by amplifying and sequencing housekeeping genes. Two-sided Kruskal-Wallis tests were used to compare TCR metrics between histologic stages. Entries here come from immuneACCESS through TCRdb and include only in-frame sequences with V and J called. Some clones fail to appear in such tables; in the studies checked, an unresolved V gene covers under half of the shortfall, and the cause of the remainder is unknown. D and trimming come from the DNA, and the V and J calls and clone size come from that table. The sample data list 8,000 to 10,000 clones, and approximately 75% of these were observed just once. Around 12% of the sample belongs to the ten largest clones.

The data were taken from a study of immune evolution from preneoplasia to lung adenocarcinoma (dated by TCRdb to the early 2020s). The study in broad terms: HLA loss of heterozygosity was observed in approximately 7%, 15% and 30% of AIS, MIA and ADC lesions, respectively, and was not observed in any AAH lesions. The study combined immune gene expression, TCR sequencing and multiplex immunofluorescence to profile immune contexture across lung adenocarcinoma precursors and invasive adenocarcinoma. Resected precursor lesions (AAH, AIS, MIA) and invasive adenocarcinomas were each compared against paired morphologically normal lung tissue. The sample size was set by how many specimens were available, not by a prior power calculation. The immune data were integrated with whole exome sequencing and methylation data from the same cohort of nodules. The overall cohort comprised approximately 53 patients with pulmonary nodules who underwent surgical resection. A total of around 52 patients contributed TCR sequencing data. According to the study, over a hundred samples were used for TCR sequencing. Class I HLA alleles were inferred from exome data with POLYSOLVER, and allele-specific HLA loss was detected with LOHHLA.

The patients had resection in Japan or China between 2014 and 2017. Two lung cancer pathologists independently confirmed the histologic diagnosis of each case on H&E slides. Macro-dissection after pathologic assessment enriched premalignant or tumor cells for nucleic acid extraction. The AllPrep DNA/RNA FFPE Kit was used to isolate DNA from FFPE tissue. Results the study describes overall, beyond this receptor: Compared with EGFR-mutant or double wild-type lesions, KRAS-mutant nodules had the highest T cell clonality. The findings were based on association rather than direct causation, and larger cohorts with long-term follow-up and longitudinal biopsies were deemed needed. All patients were from Japan and China, so applicability to Western populations was uncertain. Top T cell clone frequencies were highest in normal lung and appeared to decrease progressively from AAH through AIS, MIA and invasive adenocarcinoma. The highest clonality was observed in normal lung, whereas higher T cell density and diversity but lower clonality appeared to be present in later-stage lesions.

The CDR3 sequence holds 13 residues, the cysteine and phenylalanine included. Of the read, only the CDR3 DNA is kept; its 39 bases are in frame from base 1. As encoded in the germline V gene, CDR1 is SGHTA while CDR2 is FQGNSA. V is cut back by 5 bases and J by 3 bases, with 4 bases in the junction unmatched. The rearranged segments are TRBV7-2 and TRBJ2-7, with 7 bases matching TRBD1. Sequencing was performed on FFPE lung adenocarcinoma in situ tissue. The sample's cell subset or site, from its label and the paper: preinvasive adenocarcinoma in situ (AIS). The clonotype comes from an elderly person with lung adenocarcinoma. The nucleotides read TGTGCCAGCAGCCCCGGGACAGACTACGAGCAGTACTTC. This gives the protein CASSPGTDYEQYF.